The TCR beta chain described here comes from a study of regulatory dendritic cells for organ transplantation. The study, taken as a whole, reports: Regulatory dendritic cells appeared to expand memory CD8+ clones less than mature ones. Resting memory CD8+ T cells held the most alloreactive clonotypes. Naive T cells showed high diversity, memory cells less, memory CD8+ least.

Germline CDR1 SGHNT, CDR2 YYREEE (reference sequence). The CDR3 runs to 16 residues. V lost 0 bases and J 0 bases, leaving 12 bases between the germline ends. Worth noting for this clone: Its antigen remains unknown.

Here immunoSEQ multiplex PCR was the method, and the copy in TCRdb shows in-frame clones only, minus some. The repertoire includes about 12,000 clones, 62% of them detected once, and about 1.2% sits in the top ten. Allogeneic regulatory or mature dendritic cells were co-cultured for under six days with CFSE-labeled sorted T cells at 1:10. Naive CD45RA+ and memory CD45RO+ CD4+ or CD8+ T cells were FACS-sorted. The sequence was obtained from a human donor in good health. The chain combines TRBV5-4 with TRBJ1-1; maybe TRBD1 (6 bases). Sequenced: naive CD8+ T cells from blood cultured with dendritic cells. Noted subset: CD45RA+ naive T cells. The CDR3 bases are TGTGCCAGCAGCTTGGGGTGGACAGCCCTGAACACTGAAGCTTTCTTT. Its translation: CASSLGWTALNTEAFF.